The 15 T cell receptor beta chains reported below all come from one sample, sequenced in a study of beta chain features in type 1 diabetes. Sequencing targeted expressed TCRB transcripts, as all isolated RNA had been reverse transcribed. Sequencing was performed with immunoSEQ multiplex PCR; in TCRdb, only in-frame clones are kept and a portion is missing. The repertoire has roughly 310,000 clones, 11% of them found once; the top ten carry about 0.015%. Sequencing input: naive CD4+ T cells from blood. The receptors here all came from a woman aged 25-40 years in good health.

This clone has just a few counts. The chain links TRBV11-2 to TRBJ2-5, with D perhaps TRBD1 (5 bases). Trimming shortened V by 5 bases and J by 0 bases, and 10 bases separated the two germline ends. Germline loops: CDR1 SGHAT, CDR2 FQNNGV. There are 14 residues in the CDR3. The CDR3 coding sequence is TGTGCCAGCAGCCTCGACAGAGACCAAGAGACCCAGTACTTC. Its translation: CASSLDRDQETQYF.

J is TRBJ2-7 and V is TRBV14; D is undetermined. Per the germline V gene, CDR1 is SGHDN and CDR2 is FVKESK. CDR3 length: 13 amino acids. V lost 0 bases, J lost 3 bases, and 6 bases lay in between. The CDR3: CASSQELYYEQYF. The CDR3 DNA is TGTGCCAGCAGCCAAGAGTTGTACTACGAGCAGTACTTC.

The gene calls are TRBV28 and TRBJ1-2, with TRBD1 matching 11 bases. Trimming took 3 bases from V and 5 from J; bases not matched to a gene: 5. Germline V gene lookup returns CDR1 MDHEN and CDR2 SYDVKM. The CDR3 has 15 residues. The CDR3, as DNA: TGTGCCAGCAGTTTCGATGGGACAGGGGGATATGGCTACACCTTC. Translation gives CASSFDGTGGYGYTF.

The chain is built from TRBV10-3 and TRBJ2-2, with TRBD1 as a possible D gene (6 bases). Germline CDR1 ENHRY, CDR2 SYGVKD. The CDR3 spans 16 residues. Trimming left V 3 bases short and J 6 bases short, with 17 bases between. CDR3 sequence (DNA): TGTGCCATCAGTGACTCGGACAGTTCAGTCGCCGGGGAGCTGTTTTTT. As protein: CAISDSDSSVAGELFF.

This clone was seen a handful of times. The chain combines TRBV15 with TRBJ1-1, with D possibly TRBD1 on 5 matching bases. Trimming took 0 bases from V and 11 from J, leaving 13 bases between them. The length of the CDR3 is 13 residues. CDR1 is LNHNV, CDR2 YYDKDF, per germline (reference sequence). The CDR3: CATSREDRGSAFF. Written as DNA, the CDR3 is TGTGCCACCAGCAGAGAGGATAGGGGATCGGCTTTCTTT.

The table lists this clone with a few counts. The CDR3 region has the DNA TGCGCCAGCAGCGAGGGGGGGTGGGATCAGCCCCAGCATTTT. Its protein is CASSEGGWDQPQHF. The V call is TRBV5-1, the J call TRBJ1-5; D might be TRBD1 (6 bases). Germline values: CDR1 SGHRS, CDR2 YFSETQ. The CDR3 consists of 14 residues. V lost 4 bases and J 5 bases, leaving 13 bases between the germline ends.

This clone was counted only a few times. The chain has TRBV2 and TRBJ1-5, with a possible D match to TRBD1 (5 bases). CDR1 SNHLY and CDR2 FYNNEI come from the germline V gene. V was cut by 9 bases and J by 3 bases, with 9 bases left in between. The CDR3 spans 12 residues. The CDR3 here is CASQGDNQPQHF. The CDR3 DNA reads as TGTGCCAGTCAGGGTGACAATCAGCCCCAGCATTTT.

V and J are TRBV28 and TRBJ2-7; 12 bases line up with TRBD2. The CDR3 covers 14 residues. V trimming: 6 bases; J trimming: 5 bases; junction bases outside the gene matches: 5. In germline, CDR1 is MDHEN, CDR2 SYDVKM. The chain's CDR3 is CASRPLAGGHEQYF. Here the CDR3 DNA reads TGTGCCAGCAGGCCTCTAGCGGGAGGGCACGAGCAGTACTTC.

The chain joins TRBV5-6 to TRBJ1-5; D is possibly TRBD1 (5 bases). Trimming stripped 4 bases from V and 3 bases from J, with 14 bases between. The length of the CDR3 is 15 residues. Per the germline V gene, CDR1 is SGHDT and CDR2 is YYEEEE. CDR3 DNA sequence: TGTGCCAGCAGCACGCGGACAACCTTCAATCAGCCCCAGCATTTT. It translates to CASSTRTTFNQPQHF.

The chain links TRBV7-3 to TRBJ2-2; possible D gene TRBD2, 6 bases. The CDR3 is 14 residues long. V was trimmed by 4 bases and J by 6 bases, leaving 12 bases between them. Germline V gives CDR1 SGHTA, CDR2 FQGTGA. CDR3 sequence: CASSSARDSGELFF. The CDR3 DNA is TGTGCCAGCAGCTCAGCGAGGGACTCCGGGGAGCTGTTTTTT.

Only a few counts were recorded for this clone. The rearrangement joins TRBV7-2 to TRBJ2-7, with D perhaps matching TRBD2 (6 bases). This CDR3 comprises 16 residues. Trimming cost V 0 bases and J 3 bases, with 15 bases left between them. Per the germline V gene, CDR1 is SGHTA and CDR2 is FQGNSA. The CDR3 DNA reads TGTGCCAGCAGCTTAGCGGGAGGCCTAGCGAGCTACGAGCAGTACTTC. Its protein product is CASSLAGGLASYEQYF.

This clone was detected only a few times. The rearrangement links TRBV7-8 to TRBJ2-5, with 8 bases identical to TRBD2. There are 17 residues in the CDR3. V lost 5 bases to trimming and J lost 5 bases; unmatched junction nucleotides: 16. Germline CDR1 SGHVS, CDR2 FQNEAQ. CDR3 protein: CASSPTTLPSGLETQYF. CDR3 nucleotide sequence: TGTGCCAGCAGCCCAACGACTTTGCCTAGCGGGCTGGAGACCCAGTACTTC.

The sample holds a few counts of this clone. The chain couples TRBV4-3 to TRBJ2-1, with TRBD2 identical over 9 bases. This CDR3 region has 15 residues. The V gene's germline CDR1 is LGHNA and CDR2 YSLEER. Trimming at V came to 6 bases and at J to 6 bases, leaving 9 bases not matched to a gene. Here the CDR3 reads CASSLSGSFRNEQFF. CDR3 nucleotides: TGCGCCAGCAGTCTTAGCGGGAGTTTCCGCAATGAGCAGTTCTTC.

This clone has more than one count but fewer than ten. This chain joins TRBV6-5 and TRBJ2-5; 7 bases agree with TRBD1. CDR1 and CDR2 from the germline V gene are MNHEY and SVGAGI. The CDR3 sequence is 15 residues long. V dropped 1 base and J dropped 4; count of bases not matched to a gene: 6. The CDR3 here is CASSYFVGGPETQYF. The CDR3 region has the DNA TGTGCCAGCAGTTACTTCGTAGGGGGCCCAGAGACCCAGTACTTC.

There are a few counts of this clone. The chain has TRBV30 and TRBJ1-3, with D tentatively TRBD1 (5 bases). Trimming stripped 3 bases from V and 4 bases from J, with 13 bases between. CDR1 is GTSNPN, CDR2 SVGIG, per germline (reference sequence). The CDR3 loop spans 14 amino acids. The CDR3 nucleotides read TGTGCCTGGAGCACGGGGGTTCTAGGAAACACCATATATTTT. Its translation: CAWSTGVLGNTIYF.